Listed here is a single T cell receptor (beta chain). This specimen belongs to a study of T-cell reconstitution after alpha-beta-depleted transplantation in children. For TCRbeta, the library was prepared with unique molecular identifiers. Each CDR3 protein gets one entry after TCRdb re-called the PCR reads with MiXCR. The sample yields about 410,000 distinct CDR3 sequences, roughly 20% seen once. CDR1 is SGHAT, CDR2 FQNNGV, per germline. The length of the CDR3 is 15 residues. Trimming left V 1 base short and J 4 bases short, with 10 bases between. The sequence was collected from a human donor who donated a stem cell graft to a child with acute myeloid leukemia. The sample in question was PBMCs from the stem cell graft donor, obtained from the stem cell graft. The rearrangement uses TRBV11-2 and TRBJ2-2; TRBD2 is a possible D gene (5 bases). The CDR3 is CASSLVASPTGELFF. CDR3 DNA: TGTGCCAGCAGCTTAGTAGCGAGCCCCACCGGGGAGCTGTTTTTT.